These 16 T cell receptor beta chains originate from one sample sequenced in a study of T cell responses to AZD1222 COVID-19 vaccine. Sequencing used immunoSEQ multiplex PCR; TCRdb keeps in-frame clones, though not all of them. The sample holds around 35,000 clones, more than 75% seen once. Sample: peripheral blood, taken 28 days after the second AZD1222 dose. Every receptor here comes from an adult who received the AZD1222 COVID-19 vaccine.

The chain is built from TRBV4-2 and TRBJ1-4; unclear D gene. Per germline, CDR1 LGHNA and CDR2 YNFKEQ. Trimming removed 1 base from V and 3 bases from J, with 12 bases in between. The CDR3 length is 16 residues. CDR3 amino acids: CASSQAFDTSNEKLFF. As DNA, the CDR3 is TGTGCCAGCAGCCAAGCCTTTGACACCTCTAATGAAAAACTGTTTTTT.

V usage is TRBV7-2 and J usage is TRBJ2-1; D is uncertain. The germline gives CDR1 SGHTA, CDR2 FQGNSA. Trimming stripped 0 bases from V and 1 base from J, with 7 bases between. This CDR3 has 15 residues. CDR3 protein: CASSLAGWSYNEQFF. The CDR3 bases are TGTGCCAGCAGCTTAGCGGGGTGGTCCTACAATGAGCAGTTCTTC. Complete variable domain (other parts from reference TRBV7-2 and TRBJ2-1): GAGVSQSPSNKVTEKGKDVELRCDPISGHTALYWYRQSLGQGLEFLIYFQGNSAPDKSGLPSDRFSAERTGGSVSTLTIQRTQQEDSAVYLCASSLAGWSYNEQFFGPGTRLTVL.

J is TRBJ2-3 and V is TRBV7-9, with TRBD2 as a possible D gene (6 bases). The CDR3 spans 14 residues. Trimming pared 5 bases from V and 3 bases from J, leaving 12 bases between. Germline V lookup: CDR1 SEHNR, CDR2 FQNEAQ (reference sequence). The CDR3 region has the DNA TGTGCCAGCAGCGTCGGGACTTTAACAGATACGCAGTATTTT. Protein: CASSVGTLTDTQYF. Full variable domain (remainder filled in from reference TRBV7-9 and TRBJ2-3): DTGVSQNPRHKITKRGQNVTFRCDPISEHNRLYWYRQTLGQGPEFLTYFQNEAQLEKSRLLSDRFSAERPKGSFSTLEIQRTEQGDSAMYLCASSVGTLTDTQYFGPGTRLTVL.

The gene calls are TRBV7-2 and TRBJ2-1; 7 bases match TRBD2. Losses at the gene ends were 5 bases for V and 3 bases for J; bases not matched to a gene: 7. CDR3 length equals 15 residues. Germline CDR1 SGHTA, CDR2 FQGNSA. The CDR3 DNA reads as TGTGCCAGCAGCCGGGTGGCGGGAGTCTACAATGAGCAGTTCTTC. Residues: CASSRVAGVYNEQFF.

The chain joins TRBV19 to TRBJ1-1; D is unresolved. The V gene's germline CDR1 is LNHDA and CDR2 SQIVND (reference sequence). Trimming left V 6 bases short and J 1 base short, with 12 bases between. The CDR3 sequence is 14 residues long. The chain's CDR3 is CASRIWEPNTEAFF. The CDR3 nucleotides read TGTGCCAGTAGGATATGGGAACCGAACACTGAAGCTTTCTTT.

The chain uses TRBV14 and TRBJ2-7, with TRBD2 matching over 8 bases. The trim removed 0 bases at V and 5 bases at J, leaving 0 bases unmatched. The germline CDR1 and CDR2 sequences are SGHDN and FVKESK. The CDR3 runs 13 residues. CDR3 sequence: CASSQDSGDEQYF. The CDR3 bases are TGTGCCAGCAGCCAAGATAGCGGGGACGAGCAGTACTTC.

The chain combines TRBV7-8 with TRBJ2-7; TRBD1 agrees at 11 bases. This CDR3 region has 15 residues. Unmatched junction bases numbered 1, after V lost 0 bases and J lost 3 bases. Germline CDR1 reads SGHVS; CDR2 reads FQNEAQ. DNA of the CDR3: TGTGCCAGCAGCTTAGCGGACAGGGGGCTCTACGAGCAGTACTTC. This gives the protein CASSLADRGLYEQYF. The entire variable domain, with the rest obtained from reference TRBV7-8 and TRBJ2-7, is as follows: GAGVSQSPRYKVAKRGQDVALRCDPISGHVSLFWYQQALGQGPEFLTYFQNEAQLDKSGLPSDRFFAERPEGSVSTLKIQRTQQEDSAVYLCASSLADRGLYEQYFGPGTRLTVT.

The CDR3 region has the DNA TGTGCCAGCAGCACCCGGACAGGGAGGTTCTACGAGCAGTACTTC. Protein: CASSTRTGRFYEQYF. The chain couples TRBV7-2 to TRBJ2-7, with 8 positions matching TRBD1. This CDR3 spans 15 amino acids. Germline CDR1 and CDR2: SGHTA and FQGNSA. V gave up 5 bases and J gave up 3 bases; unmatched junction bases: 9. Variable domain in full (rest from reference TRBV7-2 and TRBJ2-7): GAGVSQSPSNKVTEKGKDVELRCDPISGHTALYWYRQSLGQGLEFLIYFQGNSAPDKSGLPSDRFSAERTGGSVSTLTIQRTQQEDSAVYLCASSTRTGRFYEQYFGPGTRLTVT.

This clone has a single count. The chain employs TRBV2 and TRBJ1-4; 7 bases are shared with TRBD1. J gave up 0 bases and V 5 bases, and 6 bases lay outside the gene matches. Germline values: CDR1 SNHLY, CDR2 FYNNEI. The CDR3 consists of 16 residues. CDR3 nucleotides: TGTGCCAGCAGTTCACAGGGGCTTGCAACTAATGAAAAACTGTTTTTT. This translates into CASSSQGLATNEKLFF.

CDR3 residues: CATSDQTSVYYNEQFF. CDR3 bases: TGTGCCACCAGTGACCAGACTAGCGTCTACTACAATGAGCAGTTCTTC. This chain connects TRBV24-1 to TRBJ2-1; 8 positions agree with TRBD2. Germline V gives CDR1 KGHDR, CDR2 SFDVKD. With 4 bases clipped from V and 3 bases from J, the junction kept 7 bases outside the gene matches. This CDR3 is 16 amino acids long.

This clone was recorded a few times. The chain joins TRBV18 to TRBJ2-5; D is unresolved. The CDR3 totals 12 residues. Germline CDR1 and CDR2: KGHSH and LQKENI. V lost 0 bases and J lost 3, with 2 bases in between. The CDR3 DNA reads as TGTGCCAGCTCACCACCTAAAGAGACCCAGTACTTC. Amino acid sequence: CASSPPKETQYF.

This clone was counted only a few times. CDR3 in amino acids: CASSTGTGYYGYTF. CDR3 DNA sequence: TGTGCCAGCAGTACCGGGACAGGTTATTATGGCTACACCTTC. V gene TRBV6-6 combines with J gene TRBJ1-2, with 8 nucleotides matching TRBD1. V trimming: 5 bases; J trimming: 5 bases; junction bases outside the gene matches: 7. Germline V gives CDR1 MNHNY, CDR2 SVGAGI (reference sequence). This CDR3 region has 14 residues.

The chain joins TRBV3-1 (or the pseudogene TRBV3-2) to TRBJ1-2; D is unclear. CDR1 LGHDT and CDR2 YNNKEL come from the germline V gene (reference sequence). The CDR3 spans 15 residues. V shed 1 base and J shed 7 bases, with 16 bases lying between them. Here the CDR3 reads CASSQGESLSSGYTF. CDR3 nucleotide sequence: TGTGCCAGCAGCCAAGGGGAAAGCCTTAGCTCTGGCTACACCTTC.

This clone was observed a handful of times. V usage is TRBV27 and J usage is TRBJ2-7; D perhaps matches TRBD1 (6 bases). V was trimmed by 5 bases and J by 5 bases, leaving 22 bases between them. This CDR3 is built from 16 residues. The V gene's germline CDR1 is MNHEY and CDR2 SMNVEV (reference sequence). CDR3 sequence (DNA): TGTGCCAGCAGTCCCCGCATTACAGGGATTAGAAACGAGCAGTACTTC. Its translation is CASSPRITGIRNEQYF.

V and J are TRBV4-1 and TRBJ2-6; no definite D call. From germline, CDR1 is MGHRA and CDR2 YSYEKL. The CDR3 runs 13 residues. Trimming pared 3 bases from V and 2 bases from J, leaving 2 bases between. In DNA, the CDR3 is TGCGCCAGCAGCCAGGCTGGGGCCAACGTCCTGACTTTC. Translated, it gives CASSQAGANVLTF.

The V and J genes are TRBV3-1 (or the pseudogene TRBV3-2) and TRBJ2-1, with TRBD1 matching 10 bases. Trimming cost V 4 bases and J 9 bases; bases outside gene matches: 9. Germline-derived CDR1 and CDR2 are LGHDT and YNNKEL (reference sequence). CDR3 size: 15 residues. The CDR3 region has the DNA TGTGCCAGCAGCCTAGGGACAGGGGAATTGGGTGAGCAGTTCTTC. Its translation: CASSLGTGELGEQFF.